The 13 T cell receptor beta chains presented below share a single source sample, sequenced in a study of spatial heterogeneity in lung cancer. TCRdb called the 5' RACE reads again in MiXCR, with one record for every CDR3 protein. The table lists tens of thousands of distinct CDR3 sequences, roughly 13% of them singletons. Time point reported: sample taken at primary tumor resection. Sequencing covered unsorted whole RNA taken from tumor, nontumor lung or frozen PBMC. The sample was PBMCs, taken at surgery. All receptors derive from a male donor with early-stage non-small cell lung cancer.

A few counts support this clonotype. This chain links TRBV30 with TRBJ2-7, with unresolved D. Germline V gene lookup returns CDR1 GTSNPN and CDR2 SVGIG (reference sequence). Trimming removed 4 bases at V and 6 bases at J, with 10 bases between. This CDR3 contains 11 residues. This CDR3 reads CAWTVKTEQYF. The DNA for the CDR3 is TGTGCCTGGACAGTGAAGACCGAGCAGTACTTC.

Many counts were recorded for this clonotype. The chain joins TRBV7-2 to TRBJ1-6, with 7 bases that match TRBD1. Germline assignment: CDR1 SGHTA and CDR2 FQGNSA. Trimming removed 3 bases from V and 9 bases from J; junction bases left unmatched: 5. This CDR3 comprises 14 residues. The CDR3 protein is CASSFRQGSSPLHF. The CDR3 coding sequence is TGTGCCAGCAGCTTCCGACAGGGTAGTTCACCCCTCCACTTT.

In its sample, this clonotype was seen a few times. V gene TRBV10-1 combines with J gene TRBJ1-6; D gene unclear. Germline CDR1 is WNHNN and CDR2 is SYGVQD (reference sequence). This CDR3 is 14 amino acids long. Trimming took off 2 bases at V and 8 bases at J, with 10 bases between the two ends. CDR3 residues: CASSETTRDSPLHF. In nucleotides, the CDR3 is TGCGCCAGCAGTGAGACAACCCGGGATTCACCCCTCCACTTT.

The sample holds a few counts of this clonotype. The chain links TRBV4-2 to TRBJ1-4, with no clear D. The CDR3 is 15 amino acids. Germline loops: CDR1 LGHNA, CDR2 YNFKEQ. The ends were cut back, 1 base at V and 7 bases at J, with 13 bases in the middle. The CDR3 sequence: CASSQVGTRGEKLFF. Written as DNA, the CDR3 is TGTGCCAGCAGCCAAGTTGGAACACGGGGTGAAAAACTGTTTTTT.

This chain uses TRBV4-1 with TRBJ2-5; TRBD2 agrees at 10 bases. CDR3 length: 16 residues. V was clipped by 4 bases and J by 3 bases; unmatched bases: 8. CDR1 and CDR2 (germline): MGHRA, YSYEKL. CDR3 sequence: CASSPRFLAGEETQYF. CDR3 coding DNA: TGCGCCAGCAGCCCCCGGTTCCTAGCGGGGGAAGAGACCCAGTACTTC.

This clonotype was counted ten times or more. V is TRBV28 and J is TRBJ2-7; 7 bases map to TRBD2. The CDR3 is 14 residues long. Looked up from germline, CDR1 is MDHEN and CDR2 is SYDVKM. Germline trimming cut 2 bases from V and 6 bases from J; bases unmatched to any gene: 7. CDR3 sequence (DNA): TGTGCCAGCAGTTTACCCGGGGGAGGGGTCGAGCAGTACTTC. It is translated as CASSLPGGGVEQYF.

This clonotype was observed a few times. V gene TRBV20-1 combines with J gene TRBJ2-5, with TRBD1 identical over 9 bases. The germline gives CDR1 DFQATT, CDR2 SNEGSKA (reference sequence). Unmatched junction bases numbered 5, after V lost 5 bases and J lost 7 bases. This CDR3 is built from 12 residues. In DNA, the CDR3 is TGCAGTGCTGGGACAGGGAGGGGGACCCAGTACTTC. Translation gives CSAGTGRGTQYF.

This clonotype was observed a few times. A read error is possible here, since a much larger clone lies one base away. The chain carries TRBV7-6 and TRBJ2-7, with 12 bases identical to TRBD2. Germline V CDR1 and CDR2: SGHVS, FNYEAQ. Trimming cost V 3 bases and J 3 bases; bases outside gene matches: 0. There are 14 residues in the CDR3. The CDR3 is CASSLGLAGYEQYF. The DNA for the CDR3 is TGTGCCAGCAGCTTGGGACTAGCGGGCTACGAGCAGTACTTC.

This clonotype has at least ten counts. This chain uses TRBV20-1 with TRBJ1-4, with D hard to call. Trimming took 3 bases from V and 4 from J, leaving 3 bases between them. Germline V CDR1 and CDR2: DFQATT, SNEGSKA (reference sequence). This CDR3 is built from 11 residues. CDR3 in amino acids: CSASYNEKLFF. The CDR3 region has the DNA TGCAGTGCTAGCTATAATGAAAAACTGTTTTTT.

The chain carries TRBV5-4 and TRBJ2-3; 11 positions match TRBD2. Germline-derived CDR1 and CDR2 are SGHNT and YYREEE (reference sequence). Germline trimming cut 1 base from V and 3 bases from J; bases unmatched to any gene: 1. The CDR3 is 15 amino acids. In DNA, the CDR3 is TGTGCCAGCAGCTTGAGACTAGCGGGAACAGATACGCAGTATTTT. Amino acid sequence: CASSLRLAGTDTQYF.

The chain couples TRBV24-1 to TRBJ2-4; possible D gene TRBD2, 5 bases. The germline V gene encodes CDR1 KGHDR and CDR2 SFDVKD. The V end lost 9 bases, the J end lost 8 bases, and 13 bases lay between the germline ends. This CDR3 region has 12 residues. CDR3 in amino acids: CATRRERDIQYF. CDR3 in DNA: TGTGCCACCCGACGGGAAAGGGACATTCAGTACTTC.

At least ten counts were recorded for this clonotype. V is TRBV7-2 and J is TRBJ2-1; D could derive from TRBD1 or TRBD2 (5 bases each). The germline CDR1 and CDR2 sequences are SGHTA and FQGNSA. V lost 6 bases and J 7 bases, leaving 19 bases between the germline ends. The CDR3 consists of 15 residues. CDR3 sequence: CASSRDGRLNNEQFF. The CDR3 DNA is TGTGCCAGCAGTCGGGACGGCCGCCTGAATAATGAGCAGTTCTTC.

The CDR3 protein is CASSLVRAGEAFF. The CDR3 DNA sequence: TGTGCCAGCAGCTTGGTTAGGGCGGGAGAAGCTTTCTTT. This rearrangement joins TRBV5-6 to TRBJ1-1; D unresolved. Germline V gives CDR1 SGHDT, CDR2 YYEEEE. V shed 0 bases and J shed 8 bases, with 11 bases lying between them. The CDR3 has 13 residues.